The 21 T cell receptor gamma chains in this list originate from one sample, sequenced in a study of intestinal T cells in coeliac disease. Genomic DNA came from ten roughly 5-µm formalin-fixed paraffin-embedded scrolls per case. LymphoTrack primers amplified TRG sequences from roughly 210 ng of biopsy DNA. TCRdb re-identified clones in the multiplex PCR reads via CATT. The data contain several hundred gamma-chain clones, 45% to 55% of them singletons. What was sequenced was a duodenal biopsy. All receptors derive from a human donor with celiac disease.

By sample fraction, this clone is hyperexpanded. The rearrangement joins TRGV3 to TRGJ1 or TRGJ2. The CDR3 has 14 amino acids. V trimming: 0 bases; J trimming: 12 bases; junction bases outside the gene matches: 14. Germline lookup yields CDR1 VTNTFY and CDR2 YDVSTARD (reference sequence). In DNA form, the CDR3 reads TGTGCCACCTGGGACAGGAGAAAGCCCAGGCGGAAACTCTTT. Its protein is CATWDRRKPRRKLF.

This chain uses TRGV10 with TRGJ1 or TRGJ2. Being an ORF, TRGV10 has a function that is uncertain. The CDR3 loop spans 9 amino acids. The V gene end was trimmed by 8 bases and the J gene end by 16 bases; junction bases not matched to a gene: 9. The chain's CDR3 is CAAWDFDLF. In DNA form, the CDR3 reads TGTGCTGCGTGGGATTTTGATCTCTTT.

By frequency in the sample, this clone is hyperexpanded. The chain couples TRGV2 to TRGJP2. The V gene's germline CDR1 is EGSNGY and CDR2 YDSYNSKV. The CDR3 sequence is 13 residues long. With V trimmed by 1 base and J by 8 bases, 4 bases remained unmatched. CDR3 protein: CATWDGRDWIKTF. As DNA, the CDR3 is TGTGCCACCTGGGACGGCCGGGATTGGATCAAGACGTTT.

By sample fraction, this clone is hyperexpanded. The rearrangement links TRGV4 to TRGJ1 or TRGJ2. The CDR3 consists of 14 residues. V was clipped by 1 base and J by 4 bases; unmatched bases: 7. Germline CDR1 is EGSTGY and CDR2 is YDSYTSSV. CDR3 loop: CATWDGFLYYKKLF. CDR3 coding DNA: TGTGCCACCTGGGATGGCTTCCTATATTATAAGAAACTCTTT.

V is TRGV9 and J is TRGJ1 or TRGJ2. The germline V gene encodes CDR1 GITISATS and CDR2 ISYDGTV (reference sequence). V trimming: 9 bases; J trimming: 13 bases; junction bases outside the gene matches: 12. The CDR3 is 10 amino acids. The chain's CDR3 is CALPATLKLF. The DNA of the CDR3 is TGTGCCTTGCCAGCGACCCTTAAACTCTTT.

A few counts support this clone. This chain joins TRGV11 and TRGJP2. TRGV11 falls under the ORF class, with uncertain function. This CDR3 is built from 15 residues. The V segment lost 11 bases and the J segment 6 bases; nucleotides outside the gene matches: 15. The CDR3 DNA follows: TGTGCCTGCTTGCCCCCCTGTTTATGTGATTGGATCAAGACGTTT. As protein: CACLPPCLCDWIKTF.

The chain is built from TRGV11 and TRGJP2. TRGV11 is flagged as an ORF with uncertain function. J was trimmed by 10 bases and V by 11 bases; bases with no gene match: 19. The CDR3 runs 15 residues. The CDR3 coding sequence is TGTGCCTGCTTGCCCCCCTGTTTAGTGATTTGGATCAAGACGTTT. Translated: CACLPPCLVIWIKTF.

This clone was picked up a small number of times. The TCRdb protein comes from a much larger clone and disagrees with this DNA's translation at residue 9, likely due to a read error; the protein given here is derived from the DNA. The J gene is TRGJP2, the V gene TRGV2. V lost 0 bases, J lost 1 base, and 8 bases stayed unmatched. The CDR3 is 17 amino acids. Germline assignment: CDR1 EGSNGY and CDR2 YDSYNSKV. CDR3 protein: CATWDGQGGSSDWIKTF. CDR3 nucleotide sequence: TGTGCCACCTGGGACGGGCAAGGGGGTAGTAGTGATTGGATCAAGACGTTT.

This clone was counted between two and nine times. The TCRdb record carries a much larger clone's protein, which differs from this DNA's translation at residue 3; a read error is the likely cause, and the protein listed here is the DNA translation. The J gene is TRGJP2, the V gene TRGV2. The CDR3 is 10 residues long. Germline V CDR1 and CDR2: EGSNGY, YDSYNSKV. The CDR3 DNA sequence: TGTGCCGCCTGGGACGGCCTCAAGACGTTT. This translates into CAAWDGLKTF.

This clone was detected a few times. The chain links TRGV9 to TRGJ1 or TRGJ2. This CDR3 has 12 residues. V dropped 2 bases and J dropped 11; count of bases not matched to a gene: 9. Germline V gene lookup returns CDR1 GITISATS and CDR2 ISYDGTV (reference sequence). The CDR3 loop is CALWEGTPEKLF. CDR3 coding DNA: TGTGCCTTGTGGGAGGGTACCCCAGAGAAACTCTTT.

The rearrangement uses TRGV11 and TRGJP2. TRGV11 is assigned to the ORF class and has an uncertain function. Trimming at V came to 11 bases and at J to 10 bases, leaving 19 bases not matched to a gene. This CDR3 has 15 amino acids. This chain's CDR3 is CACLPPVYVIWIKTF. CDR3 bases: TGTGCCTGCTTGCCCCCTGTTTATGTGATTTGGATCAAGACGTTT.

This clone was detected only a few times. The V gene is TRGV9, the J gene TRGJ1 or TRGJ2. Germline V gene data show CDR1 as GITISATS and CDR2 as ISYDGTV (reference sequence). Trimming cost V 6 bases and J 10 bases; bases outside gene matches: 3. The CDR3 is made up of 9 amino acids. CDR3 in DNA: TGTGCCTTGTGGATGAAGAAACTCTTT. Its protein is CALWMKKLF.

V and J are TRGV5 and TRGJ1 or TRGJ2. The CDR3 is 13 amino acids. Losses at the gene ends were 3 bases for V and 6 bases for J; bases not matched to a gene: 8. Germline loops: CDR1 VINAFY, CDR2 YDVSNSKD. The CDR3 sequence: CATWDVVIYKKLF. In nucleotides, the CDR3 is TGTGCCACCTGGGACGTAGTTATTTATAAGAAACTCTTT.

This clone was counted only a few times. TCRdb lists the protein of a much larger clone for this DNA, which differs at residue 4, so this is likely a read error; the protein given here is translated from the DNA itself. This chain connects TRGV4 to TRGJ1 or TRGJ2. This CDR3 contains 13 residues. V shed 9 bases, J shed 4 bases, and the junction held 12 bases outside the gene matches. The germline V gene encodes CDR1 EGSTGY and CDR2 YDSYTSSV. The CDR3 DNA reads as TGTGCCACCAGTCCCTTGGGGTATTATAAGAAACTCTTT. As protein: CATSPLGYYKKLF.

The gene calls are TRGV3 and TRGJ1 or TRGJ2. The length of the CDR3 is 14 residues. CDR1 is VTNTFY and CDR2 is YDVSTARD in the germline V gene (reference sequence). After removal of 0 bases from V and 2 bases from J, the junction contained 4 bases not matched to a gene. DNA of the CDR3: TGTGCCACCTGGGACAGGCGACATTATTATAAGAAACTCTTT. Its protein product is CATWDRRHYYKKLF.

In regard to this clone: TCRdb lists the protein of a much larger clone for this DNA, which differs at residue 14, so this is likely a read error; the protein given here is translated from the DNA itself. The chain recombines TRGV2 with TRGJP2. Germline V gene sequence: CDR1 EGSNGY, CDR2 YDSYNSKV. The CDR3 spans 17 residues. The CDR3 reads CATWDGQGDSSDWTKTF. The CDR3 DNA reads TGTGCCACCTGGGACGGGCAAGGGGATAGTAGTGATTGGACCAAGACGTTT.

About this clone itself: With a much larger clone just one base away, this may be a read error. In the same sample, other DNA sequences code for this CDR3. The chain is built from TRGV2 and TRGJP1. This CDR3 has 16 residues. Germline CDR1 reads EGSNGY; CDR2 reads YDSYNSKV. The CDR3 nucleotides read TGTGCCACCTGGGACGGCCGGGATACCACCGGTTGGTTCAAGATATTT. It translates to CATWDGRDTTGWFKIF.

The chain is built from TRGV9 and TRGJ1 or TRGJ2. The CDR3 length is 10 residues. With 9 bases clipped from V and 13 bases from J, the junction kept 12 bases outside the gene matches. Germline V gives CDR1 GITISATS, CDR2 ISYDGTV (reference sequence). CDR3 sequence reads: CALPADLKLF. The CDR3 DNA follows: TGTGCCTTGCCAGCCGACCTTAAACTCTTT.

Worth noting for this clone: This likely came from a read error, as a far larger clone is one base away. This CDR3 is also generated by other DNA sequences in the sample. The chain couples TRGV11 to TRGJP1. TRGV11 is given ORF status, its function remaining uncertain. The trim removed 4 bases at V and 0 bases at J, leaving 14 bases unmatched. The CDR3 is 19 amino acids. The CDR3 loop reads CACWISRTLGDTTGWFKIF. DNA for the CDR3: TGTGCCTGCTGGATTAGCCGCACCCTCGGAGATACCACTGGTTGGTTCAAGATATTT.

DNA of the CDR3: TGTGCCACCTGGGACGGGCGTAAGAAACTCTTT. Its protein product is CATWDGRKKLF. The chain joins TRGV2 to TRGJ1 or TRGJ2. CDR3 length: 11 amino acids. The V gene's germline CDR1 is EGSNGY and CDR2 YDSYNSKV. Trimming cost V 0 bases and J 9 bases; bases outside gene matches: 2.

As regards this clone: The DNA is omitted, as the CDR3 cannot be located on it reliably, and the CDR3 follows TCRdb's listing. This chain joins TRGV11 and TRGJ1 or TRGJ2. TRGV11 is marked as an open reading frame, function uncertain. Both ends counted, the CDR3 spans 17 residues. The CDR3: CTTVPAGLGTEEYKKLF.